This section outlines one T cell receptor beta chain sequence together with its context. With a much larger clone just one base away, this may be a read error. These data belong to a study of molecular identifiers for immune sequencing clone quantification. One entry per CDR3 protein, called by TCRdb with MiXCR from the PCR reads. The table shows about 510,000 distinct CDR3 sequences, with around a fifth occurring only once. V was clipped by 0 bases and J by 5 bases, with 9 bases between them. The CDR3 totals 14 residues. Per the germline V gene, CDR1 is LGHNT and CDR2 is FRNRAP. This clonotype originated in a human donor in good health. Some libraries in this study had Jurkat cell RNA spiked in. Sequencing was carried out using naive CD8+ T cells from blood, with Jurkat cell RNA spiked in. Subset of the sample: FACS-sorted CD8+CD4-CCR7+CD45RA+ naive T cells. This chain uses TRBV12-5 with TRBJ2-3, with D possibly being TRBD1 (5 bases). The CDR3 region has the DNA TGTGCTAGTGGTTTGGTAGGGGCCGGAGATACGCAGTATTTT. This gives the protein CASGLVGAGDTQYF.